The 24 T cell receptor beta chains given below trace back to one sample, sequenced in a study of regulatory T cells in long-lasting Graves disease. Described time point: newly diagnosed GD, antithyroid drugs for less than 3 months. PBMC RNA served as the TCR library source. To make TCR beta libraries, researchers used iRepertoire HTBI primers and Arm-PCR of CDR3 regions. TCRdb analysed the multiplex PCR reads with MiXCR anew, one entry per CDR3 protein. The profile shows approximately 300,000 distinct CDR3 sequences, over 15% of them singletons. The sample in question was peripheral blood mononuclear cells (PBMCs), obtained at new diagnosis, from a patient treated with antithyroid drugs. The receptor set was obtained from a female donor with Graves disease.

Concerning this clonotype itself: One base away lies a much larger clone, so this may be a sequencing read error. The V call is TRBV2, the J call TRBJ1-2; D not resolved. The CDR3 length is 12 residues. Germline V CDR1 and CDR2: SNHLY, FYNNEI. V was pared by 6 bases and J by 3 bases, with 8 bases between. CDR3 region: CASSLTDYGYTF. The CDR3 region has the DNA TGTGCCAGCAGCCTGACGGACTATGGCTACACCTTC.

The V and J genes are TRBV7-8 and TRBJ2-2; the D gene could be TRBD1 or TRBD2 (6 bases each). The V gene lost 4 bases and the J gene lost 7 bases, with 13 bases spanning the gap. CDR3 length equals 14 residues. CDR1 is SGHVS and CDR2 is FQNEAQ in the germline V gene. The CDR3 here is CASSWGAGHGELFF. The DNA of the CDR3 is TGTGCCAGCAGCTGGGGGGCCGGTCACGGGGAGCTGTTTTTT. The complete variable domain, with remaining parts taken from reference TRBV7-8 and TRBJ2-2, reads GAGVSQSPRYKVAKRGQDVALRCDPISGHVSLFWYQQALGQGPEFLTYFQNEAQLDKSGLPSDRFFAERPEGSVSTLKIQRTQQEDSAVYLCASSWGAGHGELFFGEGSRLTVL.

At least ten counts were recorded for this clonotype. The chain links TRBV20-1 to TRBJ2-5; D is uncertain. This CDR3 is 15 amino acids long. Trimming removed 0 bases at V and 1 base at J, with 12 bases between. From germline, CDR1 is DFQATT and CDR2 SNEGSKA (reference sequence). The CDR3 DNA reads TGCAGTGCTAGAGATCCAGGCCAGGTCCAAGAGACCCAGTACTTC. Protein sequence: CSARDPGQVQETQYF.

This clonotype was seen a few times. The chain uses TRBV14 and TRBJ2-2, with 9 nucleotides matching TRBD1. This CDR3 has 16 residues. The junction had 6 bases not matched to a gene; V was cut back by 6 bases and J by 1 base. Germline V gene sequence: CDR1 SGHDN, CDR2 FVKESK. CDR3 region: CASSQTGGRNTGELFF. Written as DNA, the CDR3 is TGTGCCAGCAGTCAGACAGGGGGTCGGAACACCGGGGAGCTGTTTTTT.

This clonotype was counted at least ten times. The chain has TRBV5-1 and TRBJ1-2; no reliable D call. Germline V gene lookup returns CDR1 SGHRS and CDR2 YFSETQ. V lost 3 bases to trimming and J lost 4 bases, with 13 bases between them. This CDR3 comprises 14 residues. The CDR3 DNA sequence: TGCGCCAGCAGCTCCGATCCCCTGAGCTATGGCTACACCTTC. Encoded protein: CASSSDPLSYGYTF.

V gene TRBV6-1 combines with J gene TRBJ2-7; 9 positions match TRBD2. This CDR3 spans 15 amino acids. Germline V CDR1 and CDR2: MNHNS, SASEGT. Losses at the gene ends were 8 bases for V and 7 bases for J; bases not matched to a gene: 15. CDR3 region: CASGGSGSSYNEQYF. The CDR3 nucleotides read TGTGCCAGCGGGGGTAGCGGGAGCTCCTACAATGAGCAGTACTTC.

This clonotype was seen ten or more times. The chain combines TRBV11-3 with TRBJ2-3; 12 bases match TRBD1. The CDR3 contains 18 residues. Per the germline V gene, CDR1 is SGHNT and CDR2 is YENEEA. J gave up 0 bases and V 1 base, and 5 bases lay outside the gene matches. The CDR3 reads CASSLGDRGLLSTDTQYF. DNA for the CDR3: TGTGCCAGCAGCTTAGGGGACAGGGGGCTTTTGAGCACAGATACGCAGTATTTT.

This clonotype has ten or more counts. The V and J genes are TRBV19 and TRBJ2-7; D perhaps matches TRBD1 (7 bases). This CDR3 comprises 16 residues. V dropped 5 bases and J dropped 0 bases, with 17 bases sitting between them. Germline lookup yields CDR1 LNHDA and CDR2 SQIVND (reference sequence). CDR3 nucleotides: TGTGCCAGTAGTTTTAGCTCGCAGGGGGGCTCCTACGAGCAGTACTTC. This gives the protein CASSFSSQGGSYEQYF.

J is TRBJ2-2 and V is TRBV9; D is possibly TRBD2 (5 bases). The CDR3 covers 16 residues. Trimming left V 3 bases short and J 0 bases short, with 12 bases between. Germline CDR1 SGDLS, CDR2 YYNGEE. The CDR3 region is CASSEAQRSNTGELFF. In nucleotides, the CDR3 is TGTGCCAGCAGCGAGGCCCAGCGGTCGAACACCGGGGAGCTGTTTTTT.

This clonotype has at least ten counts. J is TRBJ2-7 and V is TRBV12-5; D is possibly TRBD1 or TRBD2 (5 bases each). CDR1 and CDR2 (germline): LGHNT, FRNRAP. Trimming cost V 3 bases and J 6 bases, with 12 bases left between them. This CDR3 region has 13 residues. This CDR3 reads CASGFGGLVEQYF. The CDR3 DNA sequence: TGTGCTAGTGGTTTTGGGGGATTGGTCGAGCAGTACTTC.

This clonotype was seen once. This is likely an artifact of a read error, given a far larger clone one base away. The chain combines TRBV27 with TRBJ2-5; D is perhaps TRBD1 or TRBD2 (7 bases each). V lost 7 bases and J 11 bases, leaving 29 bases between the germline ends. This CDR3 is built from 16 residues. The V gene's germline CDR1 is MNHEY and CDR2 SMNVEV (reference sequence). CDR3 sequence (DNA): TGTGCCAGCACCCGAAGTGGGGAGGGGGCCTACAATGAGCAGTACTTC. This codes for CASTRSGEGAYNEQYF.

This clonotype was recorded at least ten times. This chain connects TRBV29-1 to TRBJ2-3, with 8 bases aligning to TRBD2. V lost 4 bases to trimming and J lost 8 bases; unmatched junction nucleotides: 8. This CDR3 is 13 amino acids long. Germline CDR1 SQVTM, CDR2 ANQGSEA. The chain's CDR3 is CSVVSGSYGTQYF. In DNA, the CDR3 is TGCAGCGTTGTGAGCGGGAGTTATGGTACGCAGTATTTT.

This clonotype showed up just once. The DNA for the CDR3 is TGCTGTGCTAGGGAACTAGCGGAGACCACCTACGAGCAGTACGTC. Its protein product is CCARELAETTYEQYV. This chain uses TRBV20-1 with TRBJ2-7; 8 bases are shared with TRBD2. Germline V gene lookup returns CDR1 DFQATT and CDR2 SNEGSKA (reference sequence). CDR3 length equals 15 residues.

The CDR3 DNA reads as TGTGCCAGCAGTTTAGGTGGGAACGGGAACACTGAAGCTTTCTTT. It specifies CASSLGGNGNTEAFF. This chain links TRBV27 with TRBJ1-1; unclear D gene. The CDR3 contains 15 residues. Germline V gene lookup returns CDR1 MNHEY and CDR2 SMNVEV (reference sequence). V was pared by 2 bases and J by 1 base, with 11 bases between.

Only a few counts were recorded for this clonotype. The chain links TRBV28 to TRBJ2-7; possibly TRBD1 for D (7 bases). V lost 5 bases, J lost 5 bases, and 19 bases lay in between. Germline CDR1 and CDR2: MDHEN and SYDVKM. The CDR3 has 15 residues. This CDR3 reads CASSQPRDRVDEQYF. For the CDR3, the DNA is TGTGCCAGCAGTCAACCGCGGGACAGAGTCGACGAGCAGTACTTC. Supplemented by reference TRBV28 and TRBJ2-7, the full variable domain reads DVKVTQSSRYLVKRTGEKVFLECVQDMDHENMFWYRQDPGLGLRLIYFSYDVKMKEKGDIPEGYSVSREKKERFSLILESASTNQTSMYLCASSQPRDRVDEQYFGPGTRLTVT.

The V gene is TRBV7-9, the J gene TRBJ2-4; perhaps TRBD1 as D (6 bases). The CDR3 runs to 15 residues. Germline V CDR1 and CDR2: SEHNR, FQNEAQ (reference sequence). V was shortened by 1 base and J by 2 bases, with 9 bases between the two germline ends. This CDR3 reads CASSLGRGTKNIQYF. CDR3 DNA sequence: TGTGCCAGCAGCTTAGGCAGGGGAACCAAAAACATTCAGTACTTC.

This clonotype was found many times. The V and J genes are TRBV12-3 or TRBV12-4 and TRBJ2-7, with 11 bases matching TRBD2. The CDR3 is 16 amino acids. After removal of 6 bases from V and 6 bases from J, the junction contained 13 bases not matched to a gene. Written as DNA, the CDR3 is TGTGCCAGCAGCCAAAGCGCTAGCGGGAGGCATTGCGAGCAGTACTTC. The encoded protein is CASSQSASGRHCEQYF.

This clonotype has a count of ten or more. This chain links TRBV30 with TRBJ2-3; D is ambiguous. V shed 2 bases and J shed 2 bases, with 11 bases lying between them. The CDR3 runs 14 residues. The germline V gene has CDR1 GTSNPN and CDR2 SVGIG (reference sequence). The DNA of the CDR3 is TGTGCCTGGAGTTCTACGGCCCACACAGATACGCAGTATTTT. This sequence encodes CAWSSTAHTDTQYF.

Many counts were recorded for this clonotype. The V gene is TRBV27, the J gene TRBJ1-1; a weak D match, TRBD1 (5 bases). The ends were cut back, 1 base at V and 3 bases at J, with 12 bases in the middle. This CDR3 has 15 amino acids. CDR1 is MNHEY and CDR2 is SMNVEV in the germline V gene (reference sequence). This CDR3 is CASSLWAGSDTEAFF. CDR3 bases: TGTGCCAGCAGTTTATGGGCAGGGTCGGACACTGAAGCTTTCTTT.

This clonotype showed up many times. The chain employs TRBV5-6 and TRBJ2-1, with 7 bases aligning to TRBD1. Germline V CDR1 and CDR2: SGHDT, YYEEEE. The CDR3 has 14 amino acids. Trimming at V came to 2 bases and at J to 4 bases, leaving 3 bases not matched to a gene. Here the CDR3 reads CASSFGTAYNEQFF. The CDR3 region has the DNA TGTGCCAGCAGCTTCGGGACAGCTTACAATGAGCAGTTCTTC.

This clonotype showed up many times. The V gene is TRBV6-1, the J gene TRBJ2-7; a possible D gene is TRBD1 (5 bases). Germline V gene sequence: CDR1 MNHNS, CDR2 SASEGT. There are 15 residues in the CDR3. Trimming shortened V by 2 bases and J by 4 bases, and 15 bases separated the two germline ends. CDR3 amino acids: CASSELGQGSYEQYF. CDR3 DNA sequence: TGTGCCAGCAGTGAATTGGGGCAGGGTTCGTACGAGCAGTACTTC.

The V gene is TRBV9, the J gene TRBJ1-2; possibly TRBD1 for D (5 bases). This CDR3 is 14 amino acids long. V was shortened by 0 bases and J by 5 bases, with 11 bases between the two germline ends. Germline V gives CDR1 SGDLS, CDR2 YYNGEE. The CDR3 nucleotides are TGTGCCAGCAGCGTAGACTCGGCAGGGTATGGCTACACCTTC. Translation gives CASSVDSAGYGYTF.

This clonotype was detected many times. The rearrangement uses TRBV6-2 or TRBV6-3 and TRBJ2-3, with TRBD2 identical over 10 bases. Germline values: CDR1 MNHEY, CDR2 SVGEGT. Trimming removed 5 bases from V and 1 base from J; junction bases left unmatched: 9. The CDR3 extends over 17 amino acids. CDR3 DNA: TGTGCCAGCAGTCCCCGGGGAAGCGGGAGGGGCACAGATACGCAGTATTTT. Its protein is CASSPRGSGRGTDTQYF.

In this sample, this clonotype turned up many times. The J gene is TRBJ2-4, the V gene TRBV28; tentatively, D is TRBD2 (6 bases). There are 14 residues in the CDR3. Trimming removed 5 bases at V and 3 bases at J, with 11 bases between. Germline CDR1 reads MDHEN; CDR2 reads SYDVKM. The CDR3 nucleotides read TGTGCCAGCAGTCCCGCCGGGGGCAAAAACATTCAGTACTTC. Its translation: CASSPAGGKNIQYF.